This T cell receptor beta chain was observed in a study of post-analysis software for immune sequencing data. General observations from the study: Compared with controls, patients had more of 4 or 5 TRBV segments, including TRBV5-6, TRBV5-1 and TRBV20-1.

The TCR beta cDNA libraries contained unique molecular identifiers. TCRdb re-called the PCR reads through MiXCR, storing one row per CDR3 protein. The data hold roughly 200,000 distinct CDR3 sequences, with approximately 28% observed a single time. This clonotype was seen a handful of times. Its specificity is unknown. V was pared by 7 bases and J by 5 bases, with 15 bases between. Germline V gene sequence: CDR1 SGHRS, CDR2 YFSETQ. This CDR3 is built from 13 residues. The receptor comes from a girl between 2 and 17 years old with multiple sclerosis. The material sequenced was blood. The V call is TRBV5-1, the J call TRBJ1-1, with TRBD1 as a possible D gene (5 bases). The CDR3 loop reads CASHDEWGTEAFF. The CDR3 coding sequence is TGCGCCAGCCATGATGAGTGGGGGACTGAAGCTTTCTTT.